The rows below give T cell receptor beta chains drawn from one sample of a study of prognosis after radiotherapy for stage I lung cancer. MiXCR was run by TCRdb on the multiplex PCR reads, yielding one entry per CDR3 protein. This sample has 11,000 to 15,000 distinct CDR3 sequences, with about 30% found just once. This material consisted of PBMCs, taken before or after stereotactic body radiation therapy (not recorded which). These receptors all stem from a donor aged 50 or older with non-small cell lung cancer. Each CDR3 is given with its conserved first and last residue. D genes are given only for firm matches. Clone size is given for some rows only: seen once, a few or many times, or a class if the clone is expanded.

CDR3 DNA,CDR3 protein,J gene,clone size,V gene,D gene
TGTGCCAGCAGCTTAATTCGTGGCACTGAAGCTTTCTTT,CASSLIRGTEAFF,TRBJ1-1,medium-sized,TRBV7-3,.
TGTGCCAGCTCACCCACCCGACAGGGAAGCTACGAGCAGTACTTC,CASSPTRQGSYEQYF,TRBJ2-7,many,TRBV18,TRBD1
TGTGCCATTAGTATAGGAGGGATCGATTCATCCCTCCACTTT,CAISIGGIDSSLHF,TRBJ1-6,.,TRBV19,.
TGTGCCAGCAGCTTATCCTCGGGAGCGGGAGGGCCGAACTCCTACAATGAGCAGTTCTTC,CASSLSSGAGGPNSYNEQFF,TRBJ2-1,.,TRBV7-9,TRBD2
TGTGCCGGCAGTATATCGGGACATTATAGCAATCAGCCCAAGCATTTT,CAGSISGHYSNQPKHF,TRBJ1-5,.,TRBV28,.
TGTGCCAGCTCAACAGGGATGAACACTGAAGCTTTCTTT,CASSTGMNTEAFF,TRBJ1-1,many,TRBV18,.
TGTGCCAGCAGCCCCGAACCTGCAGATACGCAGTATTTT,CASSPEPADTQYF,TRBJ2-3,medium-sized,TRBV7-3,.
TGTGAAAGTAGTATAGGGCACGAAGCTTTCTTT,CESSIGHEAFF,TRBJ1-1,.,TRBV19,.
TGTGCCAGCAGGGCCAGGGCTTCGAATGAGCAGTTCTTC,CASRARASNEQFF,TRBJ2-1,many,TRBV7-8,.
TGTGCCAGCAGCTTAAGGACTAGCGGGCGGGATACGCAGTATTTT,CASSLRTSGRDTQYF,TRBJ2-3,many,TRBV7-9,TRBD2
TGTGCCACCAGTGACCCTAGCGGGAGACAAACGCAGTATTTT,CATSDPSGRQTQYF,TRBJ2-3,many,TRBV24-1,TRBD2
TGTGCCAGCAGCTTGAATGAGCAGTTCTTC,CASSLNEQFF,TRBJ2-1,many,TRBV5-5,.
TGTGCCAGCAGCCCATCCTCTAGCGGGAGTTCTTCCTACGAGCAGTACTTC,CASSPSSSGSSSYEQYF,TRBJ2-7,once,TRBV7-8,TRBD2
TGCAGTGCAACCGGGACAGGGAGAGCGAACACTGAAGCTTTCTTT,CSATGTGRANTEAFF,TRBJ1-1,medium-sized,TRBV20-1,TRBD1
TGCAGTGCTCAAACGACTAGCGGGACGAACGAGCAGTACTTC,CSAQTTSGTNEQYF,TRBJ2-7,many,TRBV20-1,TRBD2
TGTGCCAGCAGCTTGTTCGGGCGAGACTATGGCTACACCTTC,CASSLFGRDYGYTF,TRBJ1-2,.,TRBV5-4,.
TGTGCCAGCAGCGTAGAAATCGGATTGGTTACGCAGTATTTT,CASSVEIGLVTQYF,TRBJ2-3,many,TRBV9,.
TGTGCCAGCAGTGAAAGCTGGGTCCAGAACAATGAGCAGTTCTTC,CASSESWVQNNEQFF,TRBJ2-1,many,TRBV2,.
TGCAGCGTTGAAGAGGGGGCAGGTCAGCCCCAGCATTTT,CSVEEGAGQPQHF,TRBJ1-5,many,TRBV29-1,.
TGTGCCAGCAGCTTGTGGGACAGGTGGGACACCGGGGAGCTGTTTTTT,CASSLWDRWDTGELFF,TRBJ2-2,many,TRBV5-6,TRBD1
TGTGCCACCAGCAGAGCAGGGACTAGCGGGGGGGAGCAGTTCTTC,CATSRAGTSGGEQFF,TRBJ2-1,many,TRBV15,TRBD2
TGTGCCAGCAGCCCCCCCGGAGCGGGAGAATACAATGAGCAGTTCTTC,CASSPPGAGEYNEQFF,TRBJ2-1,many,TRBV9,TRBD2